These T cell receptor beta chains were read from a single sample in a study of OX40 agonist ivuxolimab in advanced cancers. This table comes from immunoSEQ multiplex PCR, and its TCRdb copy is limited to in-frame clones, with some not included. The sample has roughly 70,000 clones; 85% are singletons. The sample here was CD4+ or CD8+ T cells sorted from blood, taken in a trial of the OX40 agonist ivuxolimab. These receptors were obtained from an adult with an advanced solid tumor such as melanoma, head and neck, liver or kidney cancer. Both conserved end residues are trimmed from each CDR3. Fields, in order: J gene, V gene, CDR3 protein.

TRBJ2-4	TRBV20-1	SAQGENIQY
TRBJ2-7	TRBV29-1	SARGGLSSYEQY
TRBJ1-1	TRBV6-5	ASSYSRAGDTEAF
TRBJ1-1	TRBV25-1	ASSGLTGAETLNTEAF
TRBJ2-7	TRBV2	ASSERTSGTDYR
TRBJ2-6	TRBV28	ASSLNGSPGANVLT
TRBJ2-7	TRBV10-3	AIRGTVTYEQY
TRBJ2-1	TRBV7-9	ASSSATGTGLNEQF
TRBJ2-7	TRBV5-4	ASSLPGVGSYEQY
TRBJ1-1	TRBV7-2	ASSLGGRGTEAF
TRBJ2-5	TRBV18	ASSPPPGAGAQETQY
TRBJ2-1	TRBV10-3	AISESTSGRAYNEQF
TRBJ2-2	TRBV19	ASTSTGPGELF
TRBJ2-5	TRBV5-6	ASSLGLTTQETQY
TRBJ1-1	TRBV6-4	ASRGVETEAF
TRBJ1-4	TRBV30	AWRESGANEKLF
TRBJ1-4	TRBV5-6	ASSSSIEGTAAYEKLF
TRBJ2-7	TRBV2	ASKTYEQY
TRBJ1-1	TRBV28	ASSSRGTEAF
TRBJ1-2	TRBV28	ASSQAGGGYT
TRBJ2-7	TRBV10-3	AISERKGTSYEQY
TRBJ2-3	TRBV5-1	ASSFTELDTQY
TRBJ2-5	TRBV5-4	ASVPQGQETQY
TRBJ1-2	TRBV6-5	ASSPPGGLGGYT
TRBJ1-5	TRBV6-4	ASSEKPYSNQPQH
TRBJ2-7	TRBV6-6	ASTGDRGSYEQY
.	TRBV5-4	ASSGRSSYEQY
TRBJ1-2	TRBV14	ASSQGRSYGYT
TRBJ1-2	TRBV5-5	ASSFQGDYGYT
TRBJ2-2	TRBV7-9	ASSSPQRNTGELF
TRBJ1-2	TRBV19	ASSSHRESYGYT
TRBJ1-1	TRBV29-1	SARTGLAEAF
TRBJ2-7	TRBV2	ASSAQRGGQYEQY
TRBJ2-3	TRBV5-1	ASSFGQGFTDTQY
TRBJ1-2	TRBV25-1	ASSEGGSYGYT